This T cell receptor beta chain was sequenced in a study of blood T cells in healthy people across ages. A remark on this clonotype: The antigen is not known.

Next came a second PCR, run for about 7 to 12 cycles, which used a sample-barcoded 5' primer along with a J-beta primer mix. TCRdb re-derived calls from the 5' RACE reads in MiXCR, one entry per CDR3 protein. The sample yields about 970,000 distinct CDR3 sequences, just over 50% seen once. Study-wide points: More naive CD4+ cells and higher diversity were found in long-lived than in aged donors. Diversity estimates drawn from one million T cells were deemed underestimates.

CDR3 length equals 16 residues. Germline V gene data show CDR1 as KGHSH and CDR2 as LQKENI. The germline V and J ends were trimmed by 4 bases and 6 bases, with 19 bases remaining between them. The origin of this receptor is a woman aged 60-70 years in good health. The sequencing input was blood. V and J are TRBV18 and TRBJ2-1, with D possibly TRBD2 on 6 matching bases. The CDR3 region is CASSLSRTGTVNEQFF. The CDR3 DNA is TGTGCCAGCTCACTCAGCCGTACCGGGACTGTCAATGAGCAGTTCTTC. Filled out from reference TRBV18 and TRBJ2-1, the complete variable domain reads NAGVMQNPRHLVRRRGQEARLRCSPMKGHSHVYWYRQLPEEGLKFMVYLQKENIIDESGMPKERFSAEFPKEGPSILRIQQVVRGDSAAYFCASSLSRTGTVNEQFFGPGTRLTVL.